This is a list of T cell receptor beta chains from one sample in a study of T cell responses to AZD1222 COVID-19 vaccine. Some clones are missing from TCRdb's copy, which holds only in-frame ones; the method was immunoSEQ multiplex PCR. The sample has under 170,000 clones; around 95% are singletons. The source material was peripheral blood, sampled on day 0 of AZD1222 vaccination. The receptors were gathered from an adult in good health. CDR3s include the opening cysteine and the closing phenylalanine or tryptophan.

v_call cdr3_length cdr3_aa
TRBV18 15 CASSPTGSGGSSYTF
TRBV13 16 CASSSRGSNTTYGYTF
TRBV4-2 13 CASSQGTDYGYTF
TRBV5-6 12 CASSLVDQPQHF
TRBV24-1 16 CATSDRRDERNSPLHF
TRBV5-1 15 CASSSTSGTDYGYTF
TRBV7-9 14 CASSSNIRATEAFF
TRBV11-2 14 CASSPGQGANIQYF
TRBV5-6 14 CASSFVVGGNEQFF
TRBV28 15 CASRPGTLNTGELFF
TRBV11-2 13 CASSPTGVYGYTF
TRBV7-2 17 CASSTGGLAGGPLGQFF
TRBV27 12 CASRGGNQPQHF
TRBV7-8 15 CASSFSGGATGELFF
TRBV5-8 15 CASSDVGPANYGYTF
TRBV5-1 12 CASSFGTDTQYF
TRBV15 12 CATSRAYNEQFF
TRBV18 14 CASSVTGVNTEAFF
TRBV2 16 CASSGGTSGGMETQYF
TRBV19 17 CASSPRLAWRIYNEQFF
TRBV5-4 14 CASSLGPGGNTIYF
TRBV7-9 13 CASSLDRAGKLFF
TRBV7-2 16 CASSLVLAGSYNEQFF
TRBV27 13 CASSFGTPGIRFF
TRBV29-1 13 CSAPSENTGELFF
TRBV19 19 CASSIVAGVGIYSNQPQHF
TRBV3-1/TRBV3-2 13 CASSPRTNTEAFF
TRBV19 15 CATKRGMGGNTEAFF
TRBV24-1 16 CATSDSTGVGTDTQYF
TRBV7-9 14 CASSPESDSYGYTF
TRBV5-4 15 CASSLGVANTGELFF
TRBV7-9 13 CASSLTTGDGYTF
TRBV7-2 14 CASSKTGFRRGYTF